These T cell receptor beta chains were read from a single sample in a study of T-cell reconstitution after alpha-beta-depleted transplantation in children. MiXCR was run by TCRdb on the PCR reads, yielding one entry per CDR3 protein. The table shows some 600,000 distinct CDR3 sequences, with 10% to 15% occurring only once. The sequences come from PBMCs, mostly from graft donor cells, collected 360 days after TCRalphabeta/CD19-depleted stem cell transplant. The source is a male patient under 18 who had a stem cell transplant for acute myeloid leukemia, so the T cells may come from the graft donor. CDR3s include the opening cysteine and the closing phenylalanine or tryptophan. D genes are given only for firm matches. Clone sizes are given selectively: once, few, many, or a class where the clone is expanded.

.	TRBV5-1	TRBJ1-4	few	CASSFGLHHEKLFF	TGCGCCAGCAGCTTCGGCCTACACCATGAAAAACTGTTTTTT
.	TRBV9	TRBJ2-5	.	CASSVEGGEYQETQYF	TGTGCCAGCAGCGTAGAAGGCGGAGAGTACCAAGAGACCCAGTACTTC
.	TRBV11-2	TRBJ1-6	few	CASSRTEFYNSPLHF	TGTGCCAGCAGCCGAACTGAATTCTATAATTCACCCCTCCACTTT
.	TRBV28	TRBJ1-3	many	CASSIQGNTIYF	TGTGCCAGCAGTATTCAGGGAAACACCATATATTTT
.	TRBV6-2/TRBV6-3	TRBJ2-7	.	CASSSRMGTPVPEQYF	TGTGCCAGCAGTTCGCGGATGGGGACCCCGGTACCCGAGCAGTACTTC
.	TRBV5-1	TRBJ2-2	many	CASSLGKAGELFF	TGCGCCAGCAGCTTGGGAAAGGCCGGGGAGCTGTTTTTT
.	TRBV20-1	TRBJ2-1	.	CSARDLAVSYNEQFF	TGCAGTGCTAGAGATCTTGCGGTCTCCTACAATGAGCAGTTCTTC
.	TRBV20-1	TRBJ2-5	.	CSEELGETQYF	TGCAGTGAGGAGCTCGGCGAGACCCAGTACTTC
.	TRBV11-2	TRBJ2-4	.	CASTPIRVAANIQYF	TGTGCCAGCACCCCCATAAGGGTAGCGGCTAACATTCAGTACTTC
TRBD2	TRBV14	TRBJ2-7	.	CASRQSGGGPPYEQYF	TGTGCCAGCAGACAAAGCGGGGGAGGGCCACCCTACGAGCAGTACTTC
.	TRBV29-1	TRBJ2-1	.	CSVEGGLIWSSYNEQFF	TGCAGCGTTGAAGGCGGACTCATTTGGAGCTCCTACAATGAGCAGTTCTTC
TRBD1	TRBV6-2/TRBV6-3	TRBJ2-2	few	CASTRTGGNTGELFF	TGTGCCAGCACACGGACAGGGGGCAACACCGGGGAGCTGTTTTTT
.	TRBV6-2/TRBV6-3	TRBJ2-2	few	CASIRSGSGTGELFF	TGTGCCAGCATCCGGAGTGGTAGCGGAACCGGGGAGCTGTTTTTT
TRBD2	TRBV20-1	TRBJ2-3	.	CSGILGGGRSDTQYF	TGCAGTGGAATTCTAGGTGGCGGGAGGTCCGATACGCAGTATTTT
TRBD2	TRBV7-2	TRBJ2-5	few	CASTGASGSLLETQYF	TGTGCCAGCACTGGGGCTAGCGGGAGTCTTTTAGAGACCCAGTACTTC
.	TRBV19	TRBJ2-2	many	CASRRSTGNTGELFF	TGTGCCAGTAGGCGATCCACAGGGAATACCGGGGAGCTGTTTTTT
TRBD2	TRBV15	TRBJ2-3	few	CATSRESLAGGQIDTQYF	TGTGCCACCAGCAGAGAATCCCTAGCGGGAGGGCAAATAGATACGCAGTATTTT
TRBD2	TRBV20-1	TRBJ2-7	many	CSGGLAGARVGEQYF	TGCAGTGGGGGCCTAGCGGGAGCCAGGGTCGGCGAGCAGTACTTC
.	TRBV21-1	TRBJ2-5	.	CASRVDFETQYF	TGTGCCAGCAGGGTTGATTTTGAGACCCAGTACTTC
.	TRBV20-1	TRBJ2-5	few	CSARDRQGRETQYF	TGCAGTGCTAGAGATCGGCAGGGGAGAGAGACCCAGTACTTC
.	TRBV10-3	TRBJ2-6	.	CAISESTVGANVLTF	TGTGCCATCAGTGAGTCGACGGTGGGGGCCAACGTCCTGACTTTC
.	TRBV12-3/TRBV12-4	TRBJ1-1	.	CASSNRGPNTEAFF	TGTGCCAGCAGCAACCGGGGCCCAAACACTGAAGCTTTCTTT
TRBD2	TRBV6-5	TRBJ2-5	.	CASSYYGRAETQYF	TGTGCCAGCAGTTACTACGGGAGGGCAGAGACCCAGTACTTC
.	TRBV20-1	TRBJ2-2	few	CSARDGGRELFF	TGCAGTGCTAGAGATGGGGGTAGGGAGCTGTTTTTT
TRBD1	TRBV12-3/TRBV12-4	TRBJ2-7	few	CASRLTGDREKPYEQYF	TGTGCCAGCAGACTAACGGGGGACAGGGAAAAACCTTACGAGCAGTACTTC
.	TRBV12-3/TRBV12-4	TRBJ1-5	many	CASSSTQGRQPQHF	TGTGCCAGCAGTTCTACACAGGGTAGGCAGCCCCAGCATTTT
.	TRBV29-1	TRBJ1-1	.	CSVPDMLNTEAFF	TGCAGCGTCCCCGACATGTTGAACACTGAAGCTTTCTTT
.	TRBV20-1	TRBJ2-7	.	CSATRSGTNYEQYF	TGCAGTGCGACCCGCTCCGGGACCAACTACGAGCAGTACTTC
TRBD2	TRBV2	TRBJ2-1	many	CASITPIGLAARSYNEQFF	TGTGCCAGCATTACACCCATCGGGCTAGCGGCTAGGTCCTACAATGAGCAGTTCTTC